These 7 T cell receptor beta chains were all obtained from the same sample, sequenced in a study of T cells after yellow fever vaccination. TCRdb reprocessed the 5' RACE reads with MiXCR, giving one entry per CDR3 protein. The profile shows a few hundred thousand distinct CDR3 sequences, roughly an eighth of them singletons. Sequences were derived from CD4+ T cells sorted from PBMCs, sampled 15 days after the yellow fever booster vaccination. These receptors were obtained from a man younger than 35 who received the YFV17D yellow fever vaccine.

The V and J genes are TRBV5-1 and TRBJ2-6, with D perhaps assigned TRBD1 or TRBD2 (5 bases each). Deletions cut 4 bases from V and 3 bases from J, with 11 bases between. Germline V gene lookup returns CDR1 SGHRS and CDR2 YFSETQ. The CDR3 is 15 amino acids. The CDR3 sequence is CASSLGEGGANVLTF. The CDR3 coding sequence is TGCGCCAGCAGCCTGGGGGAAGGTGGGGCCAACGTCCTGACTTTC.

The CDR3 here is CASSTSRDRVQFF. Written as DNA, the CDR3 is TGTGCCAGCAGCACCTCCCGGGACAGGGTACAGTTCTTC. This rearrangement joins TRBV7-6 to TRBJ2-1; 9 bases fit TRBD1. The CDR3 contains 13 residues. Germline loops: CDR1 SGHVS, CDR2 FNYEAQ. V lost 5 bases to trimming and J lost 13 bases; unmatched junction nucleotides: 9. The full variable domain, in which reference TRBV7-6 and TRBJ2-1 provide the parts outside the CDR3, is GAGVSQSPRYKVTKRGQDVALRCDPISGHVSLYWYRQALGQGPEFLTYFNYEAQQDKSGLPNDRFSAERPEGSISTLTIQRTEQRDSAMYRCASSTSRDRVQFFGPGTRLTVL.

The chain carries TRBV7-2 and TRBJ1-5; D not resolved. CDR1 SGHTA and CDR2 FQGNSA come from the germline V gene. The CDR3 extends over 14 amino acids. Deletions cut 3 bases from V and 5 bases from J, with 11 bases between. CDR3 residues: CASSFSGSHQPQHF. The CDR3 coding sequence is TGTGCCAGCAGCTTTTCTGGTAGTCATCAGCCCCAGCATTTT.

This clonotype was seen many times. DNA of the CDR3: TGTGCCAGCTCCCGGGGGGGGCCGGTGAGAAATACGCAGTATTTT. Translating it yields CASSRGGPVRNTQYF. The rearrangement joins TRBV7-2 to TRBJ2-3; 8 bases line up with TRBD2. Germline values: CDR1 SGHTA, CDR2 FQGNSA. V dropped 8 bases and J dropped 7; count of bases not matched to a gene: 14. CDR3 length: 15 residues.

This clonotype was picked up a small number of times. V is TRBV29-1 and J is TRBJ2-1; TRBD1 is a possible D gene (6 bases). Germline CDR1 SQVTM, CDR2 ANQGSEA. Trimming shortened V by 4 bases and J by 3 bases, and 10 bases separated the two germline ends. The CDR3 extends over 13 amino acids. The CDR3 bases are TGCAGCGTTGCACAGGGCTACTACAATGAGCAGTTCTTC. It codes for CSVAQGYYNEQFF.

The table lists this clonotype with many counts. In DNA, the CDR3 is TGCAGTGCCTACCTAGCGGGGTTCAATGAGCAGTTCTTC. It yields the protein CSAYLAGFNEQFF. V and J are TRBV20-1 and TRBJ2-1, with TRBD2 matching over 9 bases. J was trimmed by 6 bases and V by 6 bases; bases with no gene match: 6. This CDR3 region has 13 residues. Germline CDR1 reads DFQATT; CDR2 reads SNEGSKA (reference sequence).

The chain links TRBV7-9 to TRBJ2-5, with D tentatively TRBD1 or TRBD2 (5 bases each). The CDR3 runs 13 residues. Trimming stripped 2 bases from V and 5 bases from J, with 9 bases between. CDR1 and CDR2 from the germline V gene are SEHNR and FQNEAQ (reference sequence). Here the CDR3 DNA reads TGTGCCAGCAGCTTATCGGGGCGGGAGACCCAGTACTTC. It codes for CASSLSGRETQYF.